The 14 T cell receptor beta chains listed next were all sequenced from one sample in a study of blood T cell repertoires in COVID-19. TCRdb's table, derived via immunoSEQ multiplex PCR, lists solely in-frame clones and lacks some. The data hold 100,000 to 150,000 clones, with roughly nine tenths observed a single time. Sequencing was carried out using peripheral blood. All receptors come from a man in his 70s who had recovered from COVID-19.

This rearrangement joins TRBV5-6 to TRBJ2-3; D is perhaps TRBD2 (6 bases). This CDR3 spans 14 amino acids. The germline V and J ends were trimmed by 4 bases and 5 bases, with 14 bases remaining between them. From germline, CDR1 is SGHDT and CDR2 YYEEEE. CDR3 sequence reads: CASSLGLNRDTQYF. The CDR3 nucleotides are TGTGCCAGCAGCCTCGGACTAAATCGAGATACGCAGTATTTT.

The chain links TRBV20-1 to TRBJ2-2, with a weak D call TRBD2 (5 bases). V was cut by 3 bases and J by 4 bases, with 9 bases left in between. Germline V gene sequence: CDR1 DFQATT, CDR2 SNEGSKA (reference sequence). CDR3 length equals 13 residues. CDR3 amino acids: CSASSGITGELFF. CDR3 nucleotide sequence: TGCAGTGCTAGTTCGGGGATCACCGGGGAGCTGTTTTTT.

V usage is TRBV6-2 or TRBV6-3 and J usage is TRBJ2-3; D possibly corresponds to TRBD1 (6 bases). The CDR3 runs 16 residues. Germline V gene sequence: CDR1 MNHEY, CDR2 SVGEGT. The germline V and J ends were trimmed by 5 bases and 1 base, with 16 bases remaining between them. The CDR3 DNA follows: TGTGCCAGCAGTCTACGGGTGGGGGCAGGCACAGATACGCAGTATTTT. This codes for CASSLRVGAGTDTQYF.

The rearrangement uses TRBV18 and TRBJ2-7; 7 bases fit TRBD1. This CDR3 has 15 residues. Germline loops: CDR1 KGHSH, CDR2 LQKENI. V lost 6 bases, J lost 4 bases, and 12 bases stayed unmatched. The CDR3 spells CASSEGIATGYEQYF. The CDR3 bases are TGTGCCAGCTCCGAGGGAATAGCGACAGGGTACGAGCAGTACTTC.

The chain joins TRBV7-8 to TRBJ2-2; 12 positions agree with TRBD2. The CDR3 runs 17 residues. Germline values: CDR1 SGHVS, CDR2 FQNEAQ. V dropped 2 bases and J dropped 7; count of bases not matched to a gene: 8. CDR3 protein: CASSLTRLAGVIGELFF. The DNA of the CDR3 is TGTGCCAGCAGCTTAACAAGACTAGCGGGAGTCATCGGGGAGCTGTTTTTT.

The rearrangement joins TRBV10-3 to TRBJ2-7; D might be TRBD2 (5 bases). The CDR3 spans 14 residues. Between the trimmed V and J ends, which lost 6 bases and 1 base, there was a span of 13 bases. Germline assignment: CDR1 ENHRY and CDR2 SYGVKD. CDR3 protein: CAIRSTSDSYEQYF. The CDR3, as DNA: TGTGCCATCAGAAGTACTAGTGATTCCTACGAGCAGTACTTC.

The V and J genes are TRBV5-1 and TRBJ2-3; the match to TRBD2 covers 14 bases. This CDR3 comprises 18 residues. From germline, CDR1 is SGHRS and CDR2 YFSETQ. After removal of 4 bases from V and 0 bases from J, the junction contained 7 bases not matched to a gene. This CDR3 reads CASSLGTSGGPSTDTQYF. CDR3 sequence (DNA): TGCGCCAGCAGCCTCGGGACTAGCGGGGGACCTAGCACAGATACGCAGTATTTT. The whole variable domain, remainder taken from reference TRBV5-1 and TRBJ2-3, is KAGVTQTPRYLIKTRGQQVTLSCSPISGHRSVSWYQQTPGQGLQFLFEYFSETQRNKGNFPGRFSGRQFSNSRSEMNVSTLELGDSALYLCASSLGTSGGPSTDTQYFGPGTRLTVL.

J is TRBJ2-3 and V is TRBV28, with 8 bases fitting TRBD1. V shed 4 bases and J 1 base; nucleotides not matched to a gene: 7. The V gene's germline CDR1 is MDHEN and CDR2 SYDVKM. The CDR3 runs to 16 residues. The CDR3 loop reads CASSSPGGLRTDTQYF. Written as DNA, the CDR3 is TGTGCCAGCAGTTCCCCAGGGGGCTTACGCACAGATACGCAGTATTTT.

This chain joins TRBV19 and TRBJ1-5; 10 bases match TRBD1. The trim removed 4 bases at V and 4 bases at J, leaving 4 bases unmatched. The CDR3 contains 15 residues. Germline assignment: CDR1 LNHDA and CDR2 SQIVND (reference sequence). In DNA, the CDR3 is TGTGCCAGTAGTAAAGACAGGGGGCTTAATCAGCCCCAGCATTTT. Translation gives CASSKDRGLNQPQHF.

The chain carries TRBV5-1 and TRBJ1-3; D call uncertain. Germline CDR1 and CDR2: SGHRS and YFSETQ. Between the trimmed V and J ends, which lost 0 bases and 4 bases, there was a span of 11 bases. The CDR3 loop spans 15 amino acids. CDR3 protein: CASSLGGSTGNTIYF. As DNA, the CDR3 is TGCGCCAGCAGCTTGGGAGGGAGTACCGGAAACACCATATATTTT. The full variable domain, rest sourced from reference TRBV5-1 and TRBJ1-3, is KAGVTQTPRYLIKTRGQQVTLSCSPISGHRSVSWYQQTPGQGLQFLFEYFSETQRNKGNFPGRFSGRQFSNSRSEMNVSTLELGDSALYLCASSLGGSTGNTIYFGEGSWLTVV.

This chain joins TRBV2 and TRBJ2-5, with D possibly TRBD1 on 6 matching bases. CDR1 and CDR2 (germline): SNHLY, FYNNEI. V lost 2 bases, J lost 2 bases, and 9 bases lay in between. This CDR3 is 14 amino acids long. The DNA of the CDR3 is TGTGCCAGCAGTGAACCCGGGACACAAGAGACCCAGTACTTC. It encodes CASSEPGTQETQYF.

The chain recombines TRBV5-1 with TRBJ2-1; D perhaps matches TRBD2 (5 bases). The CDR3 runs to 14 residues. V was shortened by 5 bases and J by 4 bases, with 13 bases between the two germline ends. Germline V gene lookup returns CDR1 SGHRS and CDR2 YFSETQ. CDR3 in DNA: TGCGCCAGCAGTTCTGACGGGATATACAATGAGCAGTTCTTC. It encodes CASSSDGIYNEQFF.

The CDR3 region has the DNA TGTGCCAGTCAACTACAGGGGGGTAATGAAAAACTGTTTTTT. This sequence encodes CASQLQGGNEKLFF. J is TRBJ1-4 and V is TRBV7-2; TRBD1 matches 8 bases. CDR3 length equals 14 residues. V lost 9 bases and J lost 4; bases outside the gene matches: 7. Per the germline V gene, CDR1 is SGHTA and CDR2 is FQGNSA.

J is TRBJ1-3 and V is TRBV5-1, with D perhaps TRBD1 (5 bases). Germline V CDR1 and CDR2: SGHRS, YFSETQ. The CDR3 loop spans 16 amino acids. V lost 0 bases and J 0 bases, leaving 10 bases between the germline ends. The CDR3 nucleotides read TGCGCCAGCAGCTTGGTTGGGGCCGTCTCTGGAAACACCATATATTTT. This sequence encodes CASSLVGAVSGNTIYF.